The clone carrying this T cell receptor (beta chain) was detected ten times or more. Its target is unknown. Used for diagnoses were clinical symptoms, serum thyroxine and TRAb, thyroid ultrasound and orbital computed tomography. The data originate from a study of T cells in Graves' hyperthyroidism and ophthalmopathy. Study-wide results and caveats: Researchers report that a 13 V-J model separated ophthalmopathy from stable hyperthyroidism. Model predictions of ophthalmopathy came a median approximately seven months before onset.

There were TCR beta CDR3 regions amplified from RNA transcripts. A set of HTBI primers served as the primers for a first-round RT-PCR of the TCR CDR3. TCRdb reprocessed the multiplex PCR reads with MiXCR, giving one entry per CDR3 protein. The profile covers some 560,000 distinct CDR3 sequences, with 15% to 19% appearing a single time and around 6.6% taken by the ten largest. CDR1 is SGHAT, CDR2 FQDESV, per germline (reference sequence). This CDR3 is 14 amino acids long. J gave up 9 bases and V 5 bases, and 12 bases lay outside the gene matches. J is TRBJ1-1 and V is TRBV11-1; 7 nucleotides align to TRBD1. The source is a woman in her 30s with Graves' hyperthyroidism. Material: blood. The CDR3 loop reads CASSQDRREAKAFF. CDR3 DNA: TGTGCCAGCAGCCAGGACAGGAGAGAGGCGAAAGCTTTCTTT.